One sample yielded the 6 T cell receptor beta chains listed below, sequenced in a study of CD8+ T cells in alopecia areata. Once RNA had been extracted, it was reverse transcribed into cDNA to act as the sequencing template. The repertoire was sequenced with immunoSEQ multiplex PCR; TCRdb's copy has only in-frame clones and lacks some. This sample has some 100,000 clones, with approximately 60% found just once. The sample consisted of CD4+ T cells sorted from blood. The source is a human donor in good health.

The chain has TRBV10-2 and TRBJ1-5; 12 positions agree with TRBD1. The CDR3 has 15 residues. Germline-derived CDR1 and CDR2 are WSHSY and SAAADI. Trimming took 0 bases from V and 7 from J; bases not matched to a gene: 1. The CDR3 DNA reads TGCGCCAGCAGTGAGTCTGGGACAGGGGGCCAGCCCCAGCATTTT. Translation: CASSESGTGGQPQHF.

The CDR3 loop is CAWSRDRGSNQPQHF. In DNA, the CDR3 is TGTGCCTGGAGTAGGGACAGGGGAAGCAATCAGCCCCAGCATTTT. The V gene is TRBV30, the J gene TRBJ1-5; 10 bases align to TRBD1. Germline CDR1 reads GTSNPN; CDR2 reads SVGIG (reference sequence). The CDR3 loop spans 15 amino acids. Germline trimming cut 2 bases from V and 1 base from J; bases unmatched to any gene: 2.

This chain links TRBV19 with TRBJ2-5, with no clear D. The germline V gene encodes CDR1 LNHDA and CDR2 SQIVND (reference sequence). With 1 base removed from V and 2 bases from J, the gap between germline ends came to 8 bases. There are 14 residues in the CDR3. Written as DNA, the CDR3 is TGTGCCAGTAGTATAGGCCCGGGTCAAGAGACCCAGTACTTC. Its protein is CASSIGPGQETQYF.

The V gene is TRBV6-5, the J gene TRBJ2-2; 8 bases match TRBD1. V shed 2 bases, J shed 5 bases, and the junction held 4 bases outside the gene matches. CDR1 MNHEY and CDR2 SVGAGI come from the germline V gene. The CDR3 runs to 15 residues. The DNA of the CDR3 is TGTGCCAGCAGTTACGCCCGGACAGGGACCGGGGAGCTGTTTTTT. This translates into CASSYARTGTGELFF.

The rearrangement joins TRBV30 to TRBJ1-5; D unclear. Germline V gene data show CDR1 as GTSNPN and CDR2 as SVGIG (reference sequence). V was trimmed by 4 bases and J by 6 bases, leaving 19 bases between them. The CDR3 totals 15 residues. This chain's CDR3 is CAWTEGRGDAQPQHF. CDR3 bases: TGTGCCTGGACAGAAGGCCGGGGAGATGCTCAGCCCCAGCATTTT.

V and J are TRBV29-1 and TRBJ2-5; D gene uncertain. In germline, CDR1 is SQVTM, CDR2 ANQGSEA. V lost 7 bases and J 5 bases, leaving 14 bases between the germline ends. This CDR3 is 12 amino acids long. The CDR3 region is CSAQEGSETQYF. CDR3 nucleotides: TGCAGCGCCCAGGAAGGATCGGAGACCCAGTACTTC.